This T cell receptor (beta chain) is drawn from a study of tumor-infiltrating lymphocytes in primary liver carcinoma (dated by TCRdb to between 2016 and 2019). At the level of the whole study: Of the five patients (three men and two women, aged 30 to 69 years), four had hepatocellular carcinoma and one had combined HCC and intrahepatic cholangiocarcinoma. The five patients had tumors staged T1-T3 N0M0, with maximum diameters ranging from about 4 to 11 cm. Each sample produced roughly 3.65 to 7.5 million productive TCRbeta reads, and read depth showed no significant difference between tissue types. TCRbeta repertoire sequencing, expression microarrays and whole-exome sequencing were combined in the study across five regions of each liver tumor, with adjacent normal tissue and blood also included. A total of roughly 35 specimens from 5 patients went through TCRbeta repertoire sequencing, namely 25 tumor regions, 5 adjacent noncancerous liver tissues and 5 peripheral blood samples. The roughly 27 tumor region samples were profiled with Agilent mRNA microarrays so that TCRbeta repertoire diversity could be related to the local molecular phenotype. Technical replicate repertoires showed high reproducibility, with mean shared-clone rates approximately 0.87 and correlation coefficients above 0.98.

The V and J ends are trimmed by 1 base and 1 base, leaving 13 bases between them. The CDR3 measures 16 amino acids from cysteine to phenylalanine. The CDR3 DNA has 48 bases and is translated from base 1. In the germline V gene, CDR1 corresponds to SGHTA and CDR2 to FQGNSA. Without any cell sorting, total RNA and DNA were co-extracted from approximately 22-30 mg of bulk tissue using the AllPrep DNA/RNA mini kit. Between late 2015 and March 2016, 4 to 6 patients in China with histopathologically diagnosed primary liver carcinoma had surgical resection. At the time of sampling, the patients were treatment-naive and had chronic HBV infection. Five spatially separated regions were sampled from each tumor: the superior, inferior, left-lateral and right-lateral poles, plus the tumor centre. More than 85% viable tumor cells were found by histology in every tumor sample. Fresh tumor and adjacent tissue pieces were bisected; one half was stored in RNAlater at -80°C, the other sent for histology.

Using a constant-region primer and ProtoScript II reverse transcriptase, TCRbeta-specific cDNA was reverse-transcribed from roughly 500 ng total RNA. Construction of the TCRbeta libraries relied on three nested rounds of multiplex PCR, following a slightly modified ARM-PCR procedure. Each of the first two PCR rounds ran for 10 cycles and used multiplex TRBV1-TRBV30 forward primers together with a Cbeta reverse primer. Sample barcodes and Illumina adapters were added in a final 25-cycle PCR using Deep VentR polymerase. Before sequencing, amplicons of 200-500 bp were purified from gel using a QIAquick gel extraction kit. An Illumina HiSeq 2500 was used to sequence the TCRbeta amplicons, generating 250-bp paired-end reads. In the paper's pipeline: To recover full CDR3 sequences, reads were quality-trimmed using Trimmomatic v0.33 and paired reads were then merged using FLASH v1.2.11. V, D and J germline segments were assigned to the rearranged TCRbeta sequences by MiGEC v1.2.1b. Clonotype statistics and Shannon-Wiener diversity indices were computed with VDJtools v1.0.0. Except for diversity analysis, only the 250 most abundant clonotypes of each sample were used in subsequent analyses to reduce sampling bias. TCRdb cleaned the public reads at Q25 with fastp, built clones with MiXCR and kept in-frame beta chains. Every CDR3 protein is listed once, alongside the most common genes and DNA of its rows. The V and J calls, along with clone size, are taken from TCRdb and not from the paper's own processing. In this sample the table shows approximately 120,000 distinct CDR3 sequences, 60% to 80% of which occur a single time. The ten largest clonotypes hold around 8.4% of the sample.

On this clonotype itself: It lacks a known antigen. No much larger clonotype is one base removed from it; base qualities were not supplied.

Overall study results and their limits: Because the samples were bulk and unsorted, CD4+ and CD8+ T cell repertoires could not be compared. Because sequencing covered only the TCR beta chain and unpaired alpha chains were not captured, true repertoire diversity is likely underestimated. Compared with blood, tumors had a significantly larger share of the repertoire taken up by the top 250 clones (p = 0.039). Only about 7.5-25% of top clones were present in all five regions of a tumor, suggesting spatial heterogeneity of tumor-infiltrating T cells. Repertoire overlap was higher between tumor regions (mean around 36%) than tumor-adjacent (around 17%) or tumor-blood (14%) pairs, consistent with antigen-driven expansion. With just a handful of patients in the study, the authors point out that the findings should be validated in a larger study.

Sequencing was carried out using liver tumor tissue from sampling region 3. What the cell subset or site label conveys for this sample: tumor region T3, left-lateral pole. The receptor was isolated from a woman aged 60-75 years with primary liver carcinoma and hepatitis B virus infection. The chain links TRBV7-2 with TRBJ1-1; the D gene is perhaps TRBD1, on 5 matching bases. Here the CDR3 is given as CASSLGTGRENTEAFF. In nucleotides, the sequence is TGTGCCAGCAGCTTAGGAACAGGTCGAGAGAACACTGAAGCTTTCTTT.